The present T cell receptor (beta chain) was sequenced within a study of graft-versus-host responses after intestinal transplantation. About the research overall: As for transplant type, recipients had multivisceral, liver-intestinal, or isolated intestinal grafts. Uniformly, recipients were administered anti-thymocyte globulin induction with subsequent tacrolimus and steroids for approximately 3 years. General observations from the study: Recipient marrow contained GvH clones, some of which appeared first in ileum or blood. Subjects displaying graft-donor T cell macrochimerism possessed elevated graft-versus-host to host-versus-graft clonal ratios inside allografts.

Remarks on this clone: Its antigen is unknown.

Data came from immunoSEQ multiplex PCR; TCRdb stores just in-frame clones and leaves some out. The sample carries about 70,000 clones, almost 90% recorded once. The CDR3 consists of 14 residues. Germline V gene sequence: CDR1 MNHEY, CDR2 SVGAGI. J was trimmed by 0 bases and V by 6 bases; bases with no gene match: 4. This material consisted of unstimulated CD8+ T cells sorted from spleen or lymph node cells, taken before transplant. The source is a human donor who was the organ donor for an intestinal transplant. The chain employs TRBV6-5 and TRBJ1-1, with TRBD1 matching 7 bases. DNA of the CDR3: TGTGCCAGCAGGGTCGACAGGGTGAACACTGAAGCTTTCTTT. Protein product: CASRVDRVNTEAFF.